The 3 T cell receptor beta chains given below trace back to one sample, sequenced in a study of blood T cell repertoires in COVID-19. TCRdb's table, derived via immunoSEQ multiplex PCR, lists solely in-frame clones and lacks some. The repertoire includes 75,000 to 95,000 clones, about 79% of them detected once, and roughly 25% sits in the top ten. Sequenced sample: peripheral blood. These receptors came from a man aged 55 to 70 with acute or convalescent COVID-19.

The rearrangement uses TRBV6-5 and TRBJ1-2; the D is unclear. Trimming took 6 bases from V and 8 from J, leaving 16 bases between them. The CDR3 has 13 residues. CDR1 MNHEY and CDR2 SVGAGI come from the germline V gene. The chain's CDR3 is CASSRGRGRGYTF. The CDR3 DNA follows: TGTGCCAGCAGCCGAGGGCGGGGAAGGGGCTACACCTTC.

This sequence joins TRBV6-1 and TRBJ1-5; 9 nucleotides agree with TRBD1. The CDR3 covers 16 residues. Germline V gives CDR1 MNHNS, CDR2 SASEGT. Germline trimming cut 3 bases from V and 1 base from J; bases unmatched to any gene: 4. CDR3 sequence reads: CASSDYRGQSNQPQHF. The CDR3 coding sequence is TGTGCCAGCAGTGACTACAGGGGGCAAAGCAATCAGCCCCAGCATTTT.

The CDR3 spells CASSPLSGGAVNEQFF. For the CDR3, the DNA is TGTGCCAGCTCACCACTAAGCGGGGGGGCCGTGAATGAGCAGTTCTTC. The rearrangement links TRBV18 to TRBJ2-1; TRBD2 matches at 10 bases. This CDR3 contains 16 residues. CDR1 is KGHSH, CDR2 LQKENI, per germline. V shed 1 base and J 7 bases; nucleotides not matched to a gene: 7.